This note documents a single T cell receptor beta chain sequence. The antigen remains unidentified. Measured with immunoSEQ multiplex PCR; TCRdb has only the in-frame clones, and not every one. The profile shows 55,000 to 70,000 clones, approximately 89% of them singletons. Drawing of blood for sampling happened at baseline, at cycle 4 day 1, and at cycle 7 day 1. This sample is drawn from a study of OX40 agonist ivuxolimab in advanced cancers. General study points: Partial responders at 0.1-3.0 mg/kg showed near-lowest clonal expansion.

Germline V gene sequence: CDR1 MNHEY, CDR2 SMNVEV (reference sequence). This CDR3 has 14 residues. Trimming removed 5 bases from V and 5 bases from J, with 15 bases in between. The material was CD4+ or CD8+ T cells sorted from blood, obtained in a trial of the OX40 agonist ivuxolimab. The chain couples TRBV27 to TRBJ1-1; D possibly corresponds to TRBD1 (6 bases). This clonotype was sampled from an adult with an advanced solid tumor such as melanoma, head and neck, liver or kidney cancer. The CDR3 region is CASSPRGGGTEAFF. The CDR3 nucleotides read TGTGCCAGCAGTCCGCGGGGAGGGGGTACTGAAGCTTTCTTT.